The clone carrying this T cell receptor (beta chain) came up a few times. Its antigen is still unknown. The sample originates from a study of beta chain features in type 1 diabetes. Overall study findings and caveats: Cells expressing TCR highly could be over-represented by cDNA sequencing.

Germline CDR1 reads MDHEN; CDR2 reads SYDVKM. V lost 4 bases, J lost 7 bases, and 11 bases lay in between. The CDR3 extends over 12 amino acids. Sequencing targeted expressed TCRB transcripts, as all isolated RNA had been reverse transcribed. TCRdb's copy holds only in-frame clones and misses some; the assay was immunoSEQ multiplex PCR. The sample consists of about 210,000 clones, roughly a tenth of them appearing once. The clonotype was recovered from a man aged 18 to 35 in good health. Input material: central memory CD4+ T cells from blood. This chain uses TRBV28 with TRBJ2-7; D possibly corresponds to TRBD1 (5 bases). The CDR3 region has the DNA TGTGCCAGCAGTTCCCAGGGTTTTGAGCAGTACTTC. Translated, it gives CASSSQGFEQYF.